This T cell receptor beta chain was sequenced for a study of blood T cell repertoires in COVID-19. Study context: Some COVID-19 samples were acute and others convalescent; all came from the United States, Italy and Spain.

In the source study's methods: The assay estimated nucleated cells by amplifying reference gene primers. TCRdb keeps only in-frame clones here, not all; method: immunoSEQ multiplex PCR. The DNA gave D and trimming, while V, J and clone size come from that table. The sample contains 150,000 to 250,000 clones, around 79% of which appear only once. The Seattle patients joined while their infection was active and were tracked longitudinally afterward. CDR3 size: 15 residues. The V and J ends lost 2 bases and 5 bases respectively, with 15 bases between them. Germline lookup yields CDR1 KGHSH and CDR2 LQKENI.

The receptor comes from a woman between 35 and 50 years old with COVID-19, enrolled during active disease. The V gene is TRBV18, the J gene TRBJ1-1; a possible D gene is TRBD1 (6 bases). Sequencing was performed on peripheral blood. For the CDR3, the DNA is TGTGCCAGCTCACCAAGAATAGGGCAGGGGACTGAAGCTTTCTTT. Residues: CASSPRIGQGTEAFF.